A selection of T cell receptor beta chains follows, all from one sample in a study of blood T cell repertoires in COVID-19. Repertoires were generated with immunoSEQ multiplex PCR, while TCRdb's copy carries only in-frame clones and drops some. The table records 220,000 or so clones, roughly nine tenths of them present only once. The specimen was PBMCs or T cells enriched from blood (not recorded which). The receptors were gathered from a woman younger than 35 in a cohort exposed to, infected with or recovered from COVID-19 (not recorded which). CDR3s include the opening cysteine and the closing phenylalanine or tryptophan. A D gene is named only where the DNA matches it firmly. Not every row has a clone size; where given, it reads once, few, many or a size class.

TRBJ2-2 TRBV7-2 TRBD2 . TGTGCCAGCAGCTTAGACAGCGGGGGGGAGTACGGGGAGCTGTTTTTT CASSLDSGGEYGELFF
TRBJ2-3 TRBV10-3 TRBD2 . TGTGCCATCAGTGAGGGGACTAGCGCCAGCACAGATACGCAGTATTTT CAISEGTSASTDTQYF
TRBJ2-1 TRBV6-1 TRBD2 . TGTGCCAGCAGTGAAGCGCCCTCGACTAGCGGGAGACAGTTCTTC CASSEAPSTSGRQFF
TRBJ2-3 TRBV12-5 . . TGTGCTAGTGGTCCAACTCTCTGGGGCAGCAGAGATACGCAGTATTTT CASGPTLWGSRDTQYF
TRBJ2-7 TRBV20-1 . once TGCAGTCAGGGGAGTGAGTACGAGCAGTACTTC CSQGSEYEQYF
TRBJ2-5 TRBV7-8 . . TGTGCCAGCAGCTTGTTCACAGAAGAGACCCAGTACTTC CASSLFTEETQYF
TRBJ2-2 TRBV2 TRBD1 . TGTGCCAGCAGGAGCGACAGGGGACCTTACACCGGGGAGCTGTTTTTT CASRSDRGPYTGELFF
TRBJ2-7 TRBV2 . . TGTGCCAGCGGCCGACAGGGGAGGGATTCCGAGCAGTACTTC CASGRQGRDSEQYF
TRBJ2-2 TRBV28 . . TGTGCCAGCAGTTTACGTATAACTGGGGGGTTAACCGGGGAGCTGTTTTTT CASSLRITGGLTGELFF
TRBJ2-1 TRBV5-1 . once TGCGCCAGCAGCCTATGGGAGGCGGGGAATGAGCAGTTCTTC CASSLWEAGNEQFF
TRBJ1-2 TRBV2 . once TGTGCCAGCAGGTCAGACAGAAACTATGGCTACACCTTC CASRSDRNYGYTF
TRBJ2-7 TRBV6-6 TRBD1 . TGTGCCAGCAGTCCTGACAGGGCTGAGCAGTACTTC CASSPDRAEQYF
TRBJ2-1 TRBV11-3 . . TGTGCCAGCAGTAGCCTCCCCGGCAATGAGCAGTTCTTC CASSSLPGNEQFF
TRBJ1-3 TRBV13 . once TGTGCCAGCAGCTCGAGGGGCGGGGCGAGCTCTGGAAACACCATATATTTT CASSSRGGASSGNTIYF
TRBJ1-2 TRBV2 . . TGTGCCAGCAGTTCAGGGAGGGGCTACACCTTC CASSSGRGYTF
TRBJ1-6 TRBV30 TRBD1 . TGTGCCTGGACCACAGGGGTGGGCAATTCACCCCTCCACTTT CAWTTGVGNSPLHF